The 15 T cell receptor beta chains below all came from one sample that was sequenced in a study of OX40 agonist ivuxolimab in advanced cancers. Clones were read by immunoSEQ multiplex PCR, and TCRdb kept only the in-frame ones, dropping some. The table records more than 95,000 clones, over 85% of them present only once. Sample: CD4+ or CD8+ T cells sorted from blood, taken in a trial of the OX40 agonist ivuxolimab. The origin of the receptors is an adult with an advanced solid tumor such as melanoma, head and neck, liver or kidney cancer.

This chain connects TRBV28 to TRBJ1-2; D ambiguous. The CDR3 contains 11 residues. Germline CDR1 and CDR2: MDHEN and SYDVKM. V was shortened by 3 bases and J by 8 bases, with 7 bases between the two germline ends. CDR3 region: CASSFVLGYTF. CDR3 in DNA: TGTGCCAGCAGTTTCGTCCTGGGCTACACCTTC.

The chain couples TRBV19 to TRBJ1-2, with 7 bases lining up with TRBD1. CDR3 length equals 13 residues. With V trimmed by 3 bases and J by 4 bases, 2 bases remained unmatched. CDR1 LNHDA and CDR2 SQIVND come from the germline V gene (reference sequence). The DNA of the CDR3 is TGTGCCAGTAGTATGACAGGGAGCTATGGCTACACCTTC. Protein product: CASSMTGSYGYTF.

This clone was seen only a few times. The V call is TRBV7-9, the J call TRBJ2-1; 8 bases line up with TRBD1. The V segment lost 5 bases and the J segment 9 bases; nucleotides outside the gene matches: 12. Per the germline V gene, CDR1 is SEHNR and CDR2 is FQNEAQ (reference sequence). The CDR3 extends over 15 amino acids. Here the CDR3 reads CASSPRRTGIGEQFF. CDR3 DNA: TGTGCCAGCAGCCCTAGGAGGACAGGGATTGGTGAGCAGTTCTTC. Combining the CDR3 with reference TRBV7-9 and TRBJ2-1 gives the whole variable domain DTGVSQNPRHKITKRGQNVTFRCDPISEHNRLYWYRQTLGQGPEFLTYFQNEAQLEKSRLLSDRFSAERPKGSFSTLEIQRTEQGDSAMYLCASSPRRTGIGEQFFGPGTRLTVL.

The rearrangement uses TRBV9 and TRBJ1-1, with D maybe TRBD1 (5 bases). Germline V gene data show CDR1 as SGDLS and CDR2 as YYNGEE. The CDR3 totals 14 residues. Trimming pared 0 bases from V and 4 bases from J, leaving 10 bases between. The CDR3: CASSVEAGSTEAFF. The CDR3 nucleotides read TGTGCCAGCAGCGTAGAGGCAGGGAGCACTGAAGCTTTCTTT.

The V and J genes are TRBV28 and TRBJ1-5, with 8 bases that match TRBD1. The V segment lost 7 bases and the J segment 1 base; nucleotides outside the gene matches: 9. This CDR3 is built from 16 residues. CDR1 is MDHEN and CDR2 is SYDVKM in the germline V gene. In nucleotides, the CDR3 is TGTGCCAGCACGGCAGGGGGCGCCGGAAGCAATCAGCCCCAGCATTTT. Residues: CASTAGGAGSNQPQHF.

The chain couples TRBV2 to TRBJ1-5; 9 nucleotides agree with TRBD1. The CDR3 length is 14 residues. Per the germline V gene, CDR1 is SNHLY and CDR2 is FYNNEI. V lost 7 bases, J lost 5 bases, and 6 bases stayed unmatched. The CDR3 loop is CASNTGQGDQPQHF. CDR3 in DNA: TGTGCCAGCAATACGGGACAGGGAGATCAGCCCCAGCATTTT.

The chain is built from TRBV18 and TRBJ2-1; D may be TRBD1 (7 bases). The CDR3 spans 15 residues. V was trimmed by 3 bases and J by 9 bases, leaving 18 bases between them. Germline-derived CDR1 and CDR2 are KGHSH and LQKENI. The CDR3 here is CASSPDLRRDSEQFF. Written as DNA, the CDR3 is TGTGCCAGCTCACCTGATCTCAGGAGGGACAGTGAGCAGTTCTTC.

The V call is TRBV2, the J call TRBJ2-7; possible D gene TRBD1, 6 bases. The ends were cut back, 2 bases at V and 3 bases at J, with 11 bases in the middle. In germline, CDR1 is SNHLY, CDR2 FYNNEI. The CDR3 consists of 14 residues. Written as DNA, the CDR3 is TGTGCCAGCAGTGAAAGCCAGGGGAACTACGAGCAGTACTTC. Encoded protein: CASSESQGNYEQYF.

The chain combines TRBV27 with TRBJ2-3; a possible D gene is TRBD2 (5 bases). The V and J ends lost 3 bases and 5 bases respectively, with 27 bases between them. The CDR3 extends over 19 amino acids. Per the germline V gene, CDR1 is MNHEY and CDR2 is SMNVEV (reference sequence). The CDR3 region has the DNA TGTGCCAGCAGTTTTTGGGAAAGGATCGGACTGCCAACCAAAGATACGCAGTATTTT. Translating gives CASSFWERIGLPTKDTQYF.

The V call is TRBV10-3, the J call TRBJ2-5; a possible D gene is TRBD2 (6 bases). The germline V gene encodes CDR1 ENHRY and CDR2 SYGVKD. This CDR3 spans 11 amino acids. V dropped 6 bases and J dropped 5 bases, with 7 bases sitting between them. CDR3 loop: CAIRSGETQYF. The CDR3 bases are TGTGCCATCAGGAGCGGGGAGACCCAGTACTTC.

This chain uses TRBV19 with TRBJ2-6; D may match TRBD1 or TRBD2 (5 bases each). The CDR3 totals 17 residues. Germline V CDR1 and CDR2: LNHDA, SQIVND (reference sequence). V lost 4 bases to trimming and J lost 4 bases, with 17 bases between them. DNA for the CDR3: TGTGCCAGTAGTAAGGGACGGCCGAGAACCGGGGCCAACGTCCTGACTTTC. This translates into CASSKGRPRTGANVLTF.

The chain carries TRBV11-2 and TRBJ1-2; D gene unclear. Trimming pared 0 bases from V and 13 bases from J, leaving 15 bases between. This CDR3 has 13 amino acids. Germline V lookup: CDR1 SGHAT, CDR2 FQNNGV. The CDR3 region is CASSLEVRQISTF. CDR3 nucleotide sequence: TGTGCCAGCAGCTTAGAGGTCAGGCAGATCTCCACCTTC.

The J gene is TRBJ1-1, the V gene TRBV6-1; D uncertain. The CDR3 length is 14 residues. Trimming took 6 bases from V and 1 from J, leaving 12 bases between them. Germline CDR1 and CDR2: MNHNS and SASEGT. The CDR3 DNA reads TGTGCCAGCAGGAAACGACGAGAGAACACTGAAGCTTTCTTT. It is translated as CASRKRRENTEAFF.

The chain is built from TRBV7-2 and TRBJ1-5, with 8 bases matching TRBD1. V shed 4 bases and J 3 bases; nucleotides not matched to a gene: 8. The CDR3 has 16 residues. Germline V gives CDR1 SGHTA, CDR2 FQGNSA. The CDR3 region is CASSSRTGLNNQPQHF. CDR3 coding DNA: TGTGCCAGCAGCTCCCGGACAGGGCTAAACAATCAGCCCCAGCATTTT.

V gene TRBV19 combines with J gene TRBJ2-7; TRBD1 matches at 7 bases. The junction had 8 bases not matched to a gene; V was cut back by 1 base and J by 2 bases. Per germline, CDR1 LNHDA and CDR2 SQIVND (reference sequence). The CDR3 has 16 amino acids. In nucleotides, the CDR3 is TGTGCCAGTAGTATAGTCCCGGGACAGACGACCTACGAGCAGTACTTC. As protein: CASSIVPGQTTYEQYF.